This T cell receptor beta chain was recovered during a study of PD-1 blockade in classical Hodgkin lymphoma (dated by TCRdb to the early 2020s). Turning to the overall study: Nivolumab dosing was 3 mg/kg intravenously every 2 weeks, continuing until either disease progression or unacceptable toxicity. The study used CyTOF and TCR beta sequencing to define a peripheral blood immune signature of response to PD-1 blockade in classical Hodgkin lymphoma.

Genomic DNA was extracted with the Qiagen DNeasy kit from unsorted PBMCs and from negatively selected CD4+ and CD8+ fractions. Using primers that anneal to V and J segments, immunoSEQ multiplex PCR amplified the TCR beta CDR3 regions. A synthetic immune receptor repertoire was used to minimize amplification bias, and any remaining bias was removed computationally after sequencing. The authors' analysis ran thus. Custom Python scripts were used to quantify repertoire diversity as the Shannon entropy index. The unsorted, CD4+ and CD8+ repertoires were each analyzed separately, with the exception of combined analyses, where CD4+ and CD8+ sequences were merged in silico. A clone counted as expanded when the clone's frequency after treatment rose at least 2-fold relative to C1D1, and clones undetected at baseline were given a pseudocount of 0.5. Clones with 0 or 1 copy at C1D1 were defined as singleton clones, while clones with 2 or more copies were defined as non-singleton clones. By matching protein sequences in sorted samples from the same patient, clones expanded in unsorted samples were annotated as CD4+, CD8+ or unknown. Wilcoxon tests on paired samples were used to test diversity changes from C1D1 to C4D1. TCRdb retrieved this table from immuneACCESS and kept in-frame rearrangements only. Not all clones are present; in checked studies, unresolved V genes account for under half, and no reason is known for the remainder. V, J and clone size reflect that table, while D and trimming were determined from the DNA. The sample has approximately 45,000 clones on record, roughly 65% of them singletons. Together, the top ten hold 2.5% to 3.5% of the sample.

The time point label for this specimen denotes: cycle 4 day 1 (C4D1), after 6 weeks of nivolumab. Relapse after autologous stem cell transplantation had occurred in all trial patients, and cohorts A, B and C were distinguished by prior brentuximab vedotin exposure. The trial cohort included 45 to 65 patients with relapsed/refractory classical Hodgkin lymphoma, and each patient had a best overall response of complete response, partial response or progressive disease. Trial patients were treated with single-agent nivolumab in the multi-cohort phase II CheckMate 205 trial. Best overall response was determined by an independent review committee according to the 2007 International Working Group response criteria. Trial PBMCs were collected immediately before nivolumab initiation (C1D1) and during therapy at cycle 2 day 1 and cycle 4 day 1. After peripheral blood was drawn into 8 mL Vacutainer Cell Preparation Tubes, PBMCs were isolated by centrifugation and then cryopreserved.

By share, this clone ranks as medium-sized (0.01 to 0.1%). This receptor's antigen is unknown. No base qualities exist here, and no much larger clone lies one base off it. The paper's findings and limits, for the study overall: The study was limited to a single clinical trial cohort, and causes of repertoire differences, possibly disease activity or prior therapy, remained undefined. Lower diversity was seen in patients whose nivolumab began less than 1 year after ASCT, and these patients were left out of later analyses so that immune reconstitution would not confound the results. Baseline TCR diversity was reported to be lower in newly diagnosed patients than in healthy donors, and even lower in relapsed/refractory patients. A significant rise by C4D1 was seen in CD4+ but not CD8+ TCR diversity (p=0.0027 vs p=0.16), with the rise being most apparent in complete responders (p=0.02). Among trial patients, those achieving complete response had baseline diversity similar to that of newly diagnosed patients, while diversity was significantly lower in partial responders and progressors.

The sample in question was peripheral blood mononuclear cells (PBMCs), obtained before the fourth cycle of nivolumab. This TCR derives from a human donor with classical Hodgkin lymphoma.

This receptor carries the CDR3 CASSPPSGASYEQYF. Here is the DNA: TGCGCCAGCAGCCCCCCCAGCGGGGCCTCCTACGAGCAGTACTTC. The chain is made from TRBV10-2 and TRBJ2-7, with 7 junctional bases fitting TRBD2. The germline V end is reduced by 6 bases and the J end by 0 bases; junction bases left unmatched: 8. The CDR3 runs 15 amino acids, cysteine and phenylalanine included. Just the 45-base CDR3 DNA is kept, in frame starting at base 1. The germline V gene yields WSHSY for CDR1 and SAAADI for CDR2.